Listed below are T cell receptor beta chains from one sample, sequenced in a study of T cell responses to AZD1222 COVID-19 vaccine. Measured with immunoSEQ multiplex PCR; TCRdb has only the in-frame clones, and not every one. The data show about 150,000 clones, approximately 90% seen once. The source was peripheral blood, collected on day 0 of AZD1222 vaccination. The origin of the receptors is an adult in good health. CDR3s include the opening cysteine and the closing phenylalanine or tryptophan. D genes are given only for firm matches. Size tells how often a clone was seen (once, few, many) or the class of an expanded clone, and some rows leave it out.

D gene	clone size	V gene	J gene	CDR3 protein	CDR3 DNA
NA	NA	TRBV5-1	TRBJ2-7	CASSFQLSYEQYF	TGCGCCAGCAGCTTTCAGCTCTCCTACGAGCAGTACTTC
NA	NA	TRBV5-1	TRBJ2-5	CASSLERTSTQYF	TGCGCCAGCAGCTTGGAACGGACGTCGACCCAGTACTTC
TRBD1	NA	TRBV2	TRBJ2-1	CASSEARPGQGSVEQFF	TGTGCCAGCAGTGAAGCCCGGCCGGGACAGGGTTCTGTTGAGCAGTTCTTC
TRBD2	NA	TRBV4-1	TRBJ2-5	CASSQVETSGGTQETQYF	TGCGCCAGCAGCCAAGTCGAAACAAGCGGGGGGACCCAAGAGACCCAGTACTTC
NA	NA	TRBV18	TRBJ2-7	CASSRSYEQYF	TGTGCCAGCTCCCGCTCCTACGAGCAGTACTTC
NA	NA	TRBV7-2	TRBJ1-5	CASSLDRVNQPQHF	TGTGCCAGCAGCTTAGACAGGGTGAATCAGCCCCAGCATTTT
TRBD2	few	TRBV11-3	TRBJ2-1	CASSRGGYNEQFF	TGTGCCAGCAGTCGGGGGGGATACAATGAGCAGTTCTTC
TRBD1	NA	TRBV28	TRBJ1-4	CASSLPGQGSGGLFF	TGTGCCAGCAGTTTACCGGGACAGGGTAGTGGGGGACTGTTTTTT
NA	NA	TRBV11-2	TRBJ1-3	CASRPTEINTIYF	TGTGCCAGCAGACCGACAGAAATAAACACCATATATTTT
TRBD1	NA	TRBV2	TRBJ2-1	CASSVQQGARNEQFF	TGTGCCAGCAGTGTTCAACAGGGGGCAAGGAATGAGCAGTTCTTC
NA	NA	TRBV29-1	TRBJ1-1	CSVAGGSGSDEAFF	TGCAGCGTTGCGGGGGGGTCCGGGAGTGATGAAGCTTTCTTT
NA	NA	TRBV4-1	TRBJ2-1	CASSQGLAAYNEQFF	TGCGCCAGCAGCCAAGGCCTGGCTGCCTACAATGAGCAGTTCTTC
NA	NA	TRBV5-1	TRBJ1-3	CASSLLVSGNTIYF	TGCGCCAGCAGCTTGCTAGTCTCTGGAAACACCATATATTTT
TRBD1	NA	TRBV5-1	TRBJ2-1	CASSFGQDYNEQFF	TGCGCCAGCAGCTTCGGACAGGACTACAATGAGCAGTTCTTC
NA	NA	TRBV11-3	TRBJ1-4	CASSRVGATNEKLFF	TGTGCCAGCAGCAGAGTAGGGGCGACTAATGAAAAACTGTTTTTT
NA	NA	TRBV28	TRBJ1-6	CASSPRQKNSPLHF	TGTGCCAGCAGTCCACGACAGAAGAATTCACCCCTCCACTTT
NA	NA	TRBV5-4	TRBJ1-4	CASSLGGDGEKLFF	TGTGCCAGCAGCTTGGGGGGAGATGGTGAAAAACTGTTTTTT
TRBD1	NA	TRBV5-1	TRBJ2-1	CASSPGTGNNEQFF	TGCGCCAGCAGCCCGGGGACAGGGAATAATGAGCAGTTCTTC
NA	NA	TRBV20-1	TRBJ1-2	CSAREGVIQF	TGCAGTGCTAGAGAGGGGGTCATACAATTC
TRBD1	NA	TRBV2	TRBJ2-2	CASTERDSISGELFF	TGTGCCAGCACCGAAAGGGACAGCATCTCCGGGGAGCTGTTTTTT
NA	once	TRBV3-1/TRBV3-2	TRBJ1-6	CASSSHFRRVGGSPLHF	TGTGCCAGCAGCTCCCATTTCAGGAGGGTAGGCGGTTCACCCCTCCACTTT
NA	NA	TRBV30	TRBJ1-3	CAWSVSPGTGNTIYF	TGTGCCTGGAGTGTATCCCCAGGAACAGGAAACACCATATATTTT
TRBD1	NA	TRBV19	TRBJ1-6	CATKGTGISSYNSPLHF	TGTGCCACCAAGGGGACAGGGATTAGCTCCTATAATTCACCCCTCCACTTT
NA	NA	TRBV7-6	TRBJ2-7	CASSSHSERSSYEQYF	TGTGCCAGCAGCTCCCATAGTGAGCGGAGCTCCTACGAGCAGTACTTC
NA	NA	TRBV19	TRBJ2-3	CASTIPGSAQYF	TGTGCCAGTACCATCCCAGGGTCAGCGCAGTATTTT